Listed below are T cell receptor beta chains from one sample, sequenced in a study of T cells in tuberculosis. Sequencing was performed with immunoSEQ multiplex PCR; in TCRdb, only in-frame clones are kept and a portion is missing. This table has approximately 100,000 clones, more than 75% appearing once. Sequencing was carried out using CD1b-GMM tetramer-negative cells sorted from PBMCs. The receptors originated from an adult woman with latent tuberculosis. CDR3s include the opening cysteine and the closing phenylalanine or tryptophan. The D gene is left open where the match is weak. A row's size may be missing; if present it is once, few, many or a size class.

V: TRBV5-1; D: TRBD1; size: NA; J: TRBJ1-2; CDR3: CASSFDGQGGYGYTF; DNA: TGCGCCAGCAGCTTCGACGGACAGGGGGGCTATGGCTACACCTTC
V: TRBV10-3; D: NA; size: NA; J: TRBJ2-6; CDR3: CAISTGTGANVLTF; DNA: TGTGCCATCAGTACAGGGACTGGGGCCAACGTCCTGACTTTC
V: TRBV7-8; D: TRBD1; size: NA; J: TRBJ2-3; CDR3: CASSFRGTGDTQYF; DNA: TGTGCCAGCAGCTTCCGGGGGACAGGAGATACGCAGTATTTT
V: TRBV5-1; D: TRBD2; size: NA; J: TRBJ2-1; CDR3: CASSYSLAGALYNEQFF; DNA: TGCGCCAGCAGCTACTCACTAGCGGGGGCCCTCTACAATGAGCAGTTCTTC
V: TRBV10-1; D: TRBD1; size: NA; J: TRBJ1-6; CDR3: CASSEGRGLGSPLHF; DNA: TGCGCCAGCAGTGAGGGCAGGGGGCTAGGCTCACCCCTCCACTTT
V: TRBV6-1; D: TRBD2; size: NA; J: TRBJ2-7; CDR3: CASSAGLAGGSRIYEQYF; DNA: TGTGCCAGCAGTGCCGGACTAGCGGGGGGGTCCCGCATCTACGAGCAGTACTTC
V: TRBV9; D: TRBD1; size: NA; J: TRBJ2-2; CDR3: CASSPRQGNTGELFF; DNA: TGTGCCAGCAGCCCCCGACAGGGCAACACCGGGGAGCTGTTTTTT
V: TRBV9; D: NA; size: NA; J: TRBJ2-1; CDR3: CATSPSGFYNEQFF; DNA: TGTGCCACCTCCCCCAGCGGCTTTTACAATGAGCAGTTCTTC
V: TRBV5-3; D: TRBD1; size: NA; J: TRBJ1-6; CDR3: CARSVNRGTPLHF; DNA: TGTGCCAGAAGCGTAAACAGGGGTACACCCCTCCACTTT
V: TRBV19; D: TRBD1; size: NA; J: TRBJ1-1; CDR3: CASKGDRIQNTEAFF; DNA: TGTGCCAGTAAGGGGGACAGGATCCAGAACACTGAAGCTTTCTTT
V: TRBV15; D: TRBD1; size: NA; J: TRBJ1-4; CDR3: CATSRSPRRTGNLMREKLFF; DNA: TGTGCCACCAGCAGATCCCCACGGAGGACAGGGAACCTCATGAGGGAAAAACTGTTTTTT
V: TRBV7-8; D: NA; size: NA; J: TRBJ2-5; CDR3: CASTLKGETQYF; DNA: TGTGCCAGCACCCTTAAGGGGGAGACCCAGTACTTC
V: TRBV5-4; D: NA; size: few; J: TRBJ2-2; CDR3: CASSPPSGGGNTGELFF; DNA: TGTGCCAGCAGCCCTCCATCCGGGGGAGGAAATACCGGGGAGCTGTTTTTT
V: TRBV5-1; D: TRBD1; size: NA; J: TRBJ1-2; CDR3: CASSRAGTGEGYTF; DNA: TGCGCCAGCAGCAGAGCCGGGACAGGGGAAGGCTACACCTTC
V: TRBV5-1; D: TRBD2; size: NA; J: TRBJ2-3; CDR3: CASSLGGGNTDTQYF; DNA: TGCGCCAGCAGCTTAGGCGGGGGAAACACAGATACGCAGTATTTT
V: TRBV27; D: NA; size: NA; J: TRBJ1-5; CDR3: CASSLTGWAFQDSNQPQHF; DNA: TGTGCCAGCAGTTTAACAGGATGGGCGTTCCAGGATAGCAATCAGCCCCAGCATTTT
V: TRBV10-3; D: NA; size: NA; J: TRBJ1-5; CDR3: CAISEGWGDQPQHF; DNA: TGTGCCATCAGTGAGGGTTGGGGGGATCAGCCCCAGCATTTT
V: TRBV30; D: TRBD1; size: NA; J: TRBJ1-2; CDR3: CAWGNRGQGHGYTF; DNA: TGTGCCTGGGGGAACAGGGGACAGGGTCATGGCTACACCTTC
V: TRBV30; D: NA; size: once; J: TRBJ2-7; CDR3: CAWRRQILSLVYEQYF; DNA: TGTGCCTGGAGGCGACAGATCCTAAGCCTCGTCTACGAGCAGTACTTC
V: TRBV5-1; D: NA; size: NA; J: TRBJ1-1; CDR3: CASSLVGGEAFF; DNA: TGCGCCAGCAGCTTGGTAGGAGGGGAAGCTTTCTTT
V: TRBV2; D: NA; size: NA; J: TRBJ2-1; CDR3: CASTQQGRYYNEQFF; DNA: TGTGCCAGCACACAACAGGGCCGATACTACAATGAGCAGTTCTTC
V: TRBV5-5; D: NA; size: few; J: TRBJ1-5; CDR3: CASSLNPVGNQPQHF; DNA: TGTGCCAGCAGCTTAAATCCTGTAGGCAATCAGCCCCAGCATTTT
V: TRBV18; D: NA; size: NA; J: TRBJ1-6; CDR3: CASSTAESTSPLHF; DNA: TGTGCCAGCTCAACAGCCGAGTCCACCTCACCCCTCCACTTT
V: TRBV19; D: NA; size: NA; J: TRBJ2-5; CDR3: CASSLTGYQETQYF; DNA: TGTGCCAGTAGCCTTACAGGGTACCAAGAGACCCAGTACTTC
V: TRBV27; D: NA; size: NA; J: TRBJ2-2; CDR3: CASSFRGVTGELFF; DNA: TGTGCCAGCAGTTTTAGGGGCGTCACCGGGGAGCTGTTTTTT
V: TRBV10-2; D: NA; size: NA; J: TRBJ2-2; CDR3: CASSAQGGALNTGELFF; DNA: TGCGCCAGCAGTGCTCAAGGGGGTGCCCTGAACACCGGGGAGCTGTTTTTT
V: TRBV10-3; D: TRBD2; size: few; J: TRBJ2-3; CDR3: CAISAGGLAGGKDTQYF; DNA: TGTGCCATCAGTGCGGGTGGACTAGCGGGGGGTAAGGATACGCAGTATTTT
V: TRBV2; D: TRBD1; size: once; J: TRBJ1-2; CDR3: CASSLPGQMEGYTF; DNA: TGTGCCAGCAGTCTACCGGGACAGATGGAGGGCTACACCTTC
V: TRBV5-4; D: TRBD1; size: NA; J: TRBJ2-2; CDR3: CASSSGQVYTGELFF; DNA: TGTGCCAGCAGCTCGGGACAGGTGTACACCGGGGAGCTGTTTTTT
V: TRBV19; D: TRBD1; size: NA; J: TRBJ2-3; CDR3: CASSIMGQSTDTQYF; DNA: TGTGCCAGTAGTATTATGGGACAGAGCACAGATACGCAGTATTTT
V: TRBV2; D: TRBD1; size: NA; J: TRBJ1-6; CDR3: CASSDGTASSYNSPLHF; DNA: TGTGCCAGCAGTGATGGGACAGCGAGTTCCTATAATTCACCCCTCCACTTT
V: TRBV12-5; D: TRBD2; size: NA; J: TRBJ2-1; CDR3: CASGAGEGIGEQFF; DNA: TGTGCTAGTGGTGCGGGGGAGGGCATCGGTGAGCAGTTCTTC
V: TRBV5-4; D: TRBD2; size: NA; J: TRBJ2-1; CDR3: CASSLARTSGYNEQFF; DNA: TGTGCCAGCAGCTTGGCCCGGACTAGCGGTTACAATGAGCAGTTCTTC